This is a list of T cell receptor beta chains from one sample in a study of blood T cell repertoires in COVID-19. Clones were read by immunoSEQ multiplex PCR, and TCRdb kept only the in-frame ones, dropping some. Of tens of thousands of clones in the sample, approximately 86% were seen once. Sequenced input: peripheral blood. The receptors were sampled from a male donor with acute or convalescent COVID-19. CDR3s include the opening cysteine and the closing phenylalanine or tryptophan. Fields, in order: V gene, CDR3 protein.

>TRBV7-2
CASSLGGSGNPYEQYF
>TRBV19
CASSSTGTSSETQYF
>TRBV2
CASRGGGHLITDTQYF
>TRBV19
CASSKSTENSNQPQHF
>TRBV10-3
CAITPTSGGLDTQYF
>TRBV2
CASSENRATDTQYF
>TRBV28
CASSFRRQGIRNEQYF
>TRBV7-2
CASRSSGVRFYNDEQFF
>TRBV7-2
CASSLVGPETQYF
>TRBV2
CASSNMLGLPYNEQFF
>TRBV4-2
CASSQDLKGPGIRGDNSPLHF
>TRBV5-1
CASSNHGSSYEQYF
>TRBV5-1
CASARQGNSGANVLTF
>TRBV28
CASSLTTGGGETQYF
>TRBV7-3
CASSDSSGTHYEQYF
>TRBV6-6
CASSIGQGPTEAFF